The clone carrying this T cell receptor (beta chain) showed up many times. This CDR3 has 15 residues. Deletions cut 0 bases from V and 4 bases from J, with 9 bases between. The germline V gene has CDR1 LGHDT and CDR2 YNNKEL (reference sequence). The data were obtained in a study of neurological immune-mediated disorders. MiXCR was run by TCRdb on the 5' RACE reads, yielding one entry per CDR3 protein. The sample yields 42,000 or so distinct CDR3 sequences, 2% to 3% seen once. V is TRBV3-1 and J is TRBJ2-2; no clear D. The sequenced material came from PBMCs. This TCR was recovered from a man in his thirties or forties with multiple sclerosis. This CDR3 is CASSQDRRSTGELFF. The CDR3 nucleotides read TGTGCCAGCAGCCAAGATAGACGGAGCACCGGGGAGCTGTTTTTT.